Described below is a single T cell receptor beta chain sequence and its context. Its specificity is unknown. The data derive from a study of T cell repertoires in cytomegalovirus infection. TCRdb recomputed calls from the reads with MiXCR, one row per CDR3 protein. Here the sample spans approximately 730,000 distinct CDR3 sequences, almost 30% being singletons. Trimming cost V 0 bases and J 3 bases, with 24 bases left between them. CDR1 and CDR2 from the germline V gene are LNHNV and YYDKDF (reference sequence). The CDR3 runs 20 residues. The chain links TRBV15 to TRBJ2-1, with D perhaps being TRBD1 or TRBD2 (6 bases each). Material: cultured CD8+ T cells from PBMCs, obtained from culture after CMV antigen stimulation. The TCR comes from a human donor in good health (CMV status not recorded). Some clones in this sample may be carry-over from other donors' samples. CDR3 protein: CATSRDYRGPVTTHYNEQFF. The CDR3 DNA follows: TGTGCCACCAGCAGAGATTATCGGGGGCCAGTCACGACTCACTACAATGAGCAGTTCTTC.